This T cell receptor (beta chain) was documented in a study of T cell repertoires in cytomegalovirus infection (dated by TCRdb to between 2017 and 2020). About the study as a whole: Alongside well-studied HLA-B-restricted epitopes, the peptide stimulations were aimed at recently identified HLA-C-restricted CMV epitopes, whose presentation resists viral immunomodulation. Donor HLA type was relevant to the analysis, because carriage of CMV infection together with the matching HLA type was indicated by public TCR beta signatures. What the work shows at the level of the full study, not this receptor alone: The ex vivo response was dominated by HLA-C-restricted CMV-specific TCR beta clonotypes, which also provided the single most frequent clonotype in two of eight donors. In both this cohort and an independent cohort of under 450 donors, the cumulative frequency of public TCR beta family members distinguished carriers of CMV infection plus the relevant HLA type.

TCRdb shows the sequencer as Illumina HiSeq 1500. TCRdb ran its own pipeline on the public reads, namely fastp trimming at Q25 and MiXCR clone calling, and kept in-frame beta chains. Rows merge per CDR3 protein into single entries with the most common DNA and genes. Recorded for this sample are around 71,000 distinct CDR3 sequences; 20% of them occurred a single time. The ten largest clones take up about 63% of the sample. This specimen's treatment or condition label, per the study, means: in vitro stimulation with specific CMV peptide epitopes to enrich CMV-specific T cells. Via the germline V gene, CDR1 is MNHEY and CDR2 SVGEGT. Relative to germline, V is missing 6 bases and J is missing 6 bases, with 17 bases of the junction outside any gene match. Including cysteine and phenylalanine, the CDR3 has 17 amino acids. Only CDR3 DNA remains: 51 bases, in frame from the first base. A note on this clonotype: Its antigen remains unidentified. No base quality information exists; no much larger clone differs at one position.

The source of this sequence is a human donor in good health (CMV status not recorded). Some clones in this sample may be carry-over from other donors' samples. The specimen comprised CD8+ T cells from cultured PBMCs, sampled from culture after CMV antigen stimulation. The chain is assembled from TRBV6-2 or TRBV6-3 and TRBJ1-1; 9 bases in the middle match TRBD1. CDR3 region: CASSHSFQTGGTAEAFF. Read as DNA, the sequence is TGTGCCAGCAGCCACTCTTTTCAGACAGGGGGAACGGCTGAAGCTTTCTTT.